The entry below gives a single TCR beta chain sequence along with its context. What antigen it recognizes has not been identified. Base qualities are not provided; no much larger clone lies one nucleotide away. This specimen belongs to a study of T cells in Graves' hyperthyroidism and ophthalmopathy (dated 2019 in TCRdb). Regarding the research as a whole: Peripheral blood was collected at initial diagnosis, before any treatment. TCR V-J signatures able to tell the groups apart were searched for in a discovery cohort of some 97 patients, of whom over 40 had Graves' ophthalmopathy and roughly 59 had stable Graves' hyperthyroidism. Whether ophthalmopathy could be predicted prospectively was tested in an independent validation cohort made up of under 20 hyperthyroidism patients plus 17 patients who later progressed to ophthalmopathy. For training and testing, the 100 patients in the discovery cohort were randomly divided in a 7:3 ratio. In several Graves' hyperthyroidism patients, the study also compared T-cell repertoires from thyroid tissue with T-cell repertoires from blood. After sampling, hyperthyroidism patients received methimazole starting at 30 mg daily, and ophthalmopathy patients received high-dose intravenous methylprednisolone. According to the paper, TCR Vbeta CDR3 sequencing was carried out on roughly 130 peripheral blood samples, which came from 40 to 45 ophthalmopathy, roughly 75 hyperthyroidism and roughly 17 progressor patients.

The hyperthyroidism patients were between 18 and 65 years old and newly diagnosed, with a disease duration of less than 2 months. Any patient with an uncontrolled infection, another autoimmune disease, pregnancy or lactation was excluded. Diagnoses were established on the basis of clinical symptoms, serum thyroxine and TRAb, thyroid ultrasound, and orbital computed tomography. Blood from progressor patients was collected at the time of first diagnosis with hyperthyroidism, before any ophthalmopathy symptoms had appeared. PBMCs were isolated from about 9 ml of fresh peripheral blood by Ficoll-Paque density gradient centrifugation. Progressor patients were defined as those initially diagnosed with Graves' hyperthyroidism in whom ophthalmopathy developed during follow-up. Total RNA was extracted using Trizol reagent, and RNA quality was assessed on an Agilent 2100 Bioanalyzer. What the study reported, not specific to this receptor: No statistical method was used to set the sample size in advance, and investigators knew the group allocation. Most expanded thyroid clonotypes (frequency above 0.001) were also detected in blood, suggesting blood repertoires may reflect thyroid immune responses. During validation, the model predicted progression to ophthalmopathy a median of roughly 7.1 months ahead of onset, with 60% to 71% sensitivity and about 72% specificity. A model built on a 13 V-J signature distinguished ophthalmopathy from stable hyperthyroidism, reaching 87.88% sensitivity and around 81% specificity in cross-validation and 80%/75% in testing.

The TCR beta CDR3 regions were amplified from the RNA transcripts. The TCR CDR3 was subjected to a first round of RT-PCR using the HTBI primer set and the Qiagen OneStep RT-PCR kit. Libraries were constructed in a second round of multiplex PCR, after which size selection and purification were carried out. Libraries were sequenced paired-end with 100 bp reads on an Illumina HiSeq2000. As for the original processing: SOAPnuke was used to process the raw data, with reads discarded if the reads contained adapters or uncalled bases, had a mean Phred below 15, or lacked an exact constant-primer or identifier match. COPE v1.2.5 was used to merge the high-quality paired reads, and each unique nucleotide sequence was defined as a clonotype. MiTCR v1.1 was used to align clonotypes to the IMGT TRBV, TRBD and TRBJ reference segments. Analysis was restricted to V-J combinations with a frequency above 0.0001, which covered just over 98% of repertoires. The TCS score was defined as the ratio of F50 (clonal expansion) to E x V (chaos), calculated using BLOSUM62-based TCRdist between CDR3 peptides within each V-J. Welch's t-statistics and random forest reduced around 520 V-J features to 10 to 15, which were used in a naive Bayes classifier (R e1071). The public sequencing data were trimmed at Q25 with fastp and processed into clonotypes with MiXCR by TCRdb, which kept only in-frame beta chains. Merged by CDR3 protein, the rows form single entries marked with the most common genes and DNA. TCRdb's processing, not the authors' own work, is the source of the V and J calls. This sample has 370,000 or so distinct CDR3 sequences in its table, and 13% of those were observed once. The ten top clones hold 20% to 25% of the sample.

The germline V gene encodes CDR1 SGHAT and CDR2 FQNNGV. Clipping removes 4 bases from V and 3 bases from J, with 3 as the unmatched junction base count. The CDR3 numbers 15 residues from cysteine through phenylalanine. The sequence is cut down to CDR3 DNA, 45 bases in frame from base 1. Material: blood. The sequence came from a man under 40 with Graves' hyperthyroidism that later progressed to Graves' ophthalmopathy. This sequence uses TRBV11-2 and TRBJ1-4, and 9 junction bases match TRBD1. The nucleotide sequence is TGTGCCAGCAGCTACAGGGGGCTAGCTAATGAAAAACTGTTTTTT. Translated, this is CASSYRGLANEKLFF.